This T cell receptor beta chain was sequenced for a study of PD-1 blockade in classical Hodgkin lymphoma. General study results and limits: The authors have not defined what causes the repertoire differences, possibly disease activity or prior therapy. CD4+ TCR diversity, unlike CD8+, climbed significantly by C4D1.

The CDR3 is 15 amino acids. Trimming removed 4 bases from V and 0 bases from J, with 12 bases in between. The germline gives CDR1 SGHNT, CDR2 YYREEE (reference sequence). On this clone: What it binds is not known. Other DNA sequences from this sample encode an identical CDR3 as well.

The sample's time point: cycle 4 day 1 (C4D1), after 6 weeks of nivolumab. With no exception, relapse followed autologous stem cell transplantation in all patients, and brentuximab vedotin exposure varied. Magnetic depletion of unwanted cells isolated CD4+ T cells from thawed PBMCs. Complete response, partial response or progressive disease were the best responses. The table came from immunoSEQ multiplex PCR; TCRdb's copy has only in-frame clones and leaves some out. The sample consists of 20,000 or so clones, around four fifths of them appearing once. This specimen consisted of CD4+ T cells from blood, obtained before the fourth cycle of nivolumab. The source is a human donor with classical Hodgkin lymphoma. This sequence joins TRBV5-4 and TRBJ2-3; either TRBD1 or TRBD2 may supply D (5 bases each). The CDR3 DNA follows: TGTGCCAGCAGCCTACGGGGACCGAGCACAGATACGCAGTATTTT. Its translation is CASSLRGPSTDTQYF.